This T cell receptor (beta chain) was profiled in a study of CDR3 diversity in severe acne. Germline CDR1 DFQATT, CDR2 SNEGSKA (reference sequence). V was shortened by 1 base and J by 5 bases, with 17 bases between the two germline ends. There are 15 residues in the CDR3. TCRdb itself ran the PCR reads through MiXCR, one entry per CDR3 protein. Of some 90,000 distinct CDR3 sequences in the sample, over 45% were seen once. Sequencing input: blood. The receptor's source is a male donor in good health, serving as a control. The J gene is TRBJ2-5, the V gene TRBV20-1; maybe TRBD1 (6 bases). This chain's CDR3 is CSARGTQGLIETQYF. In DNA form, the CDR3 reads TGCAGTGCTAGAGGTACACAGGGTTTGATTGAGACCCAGTACTTC.